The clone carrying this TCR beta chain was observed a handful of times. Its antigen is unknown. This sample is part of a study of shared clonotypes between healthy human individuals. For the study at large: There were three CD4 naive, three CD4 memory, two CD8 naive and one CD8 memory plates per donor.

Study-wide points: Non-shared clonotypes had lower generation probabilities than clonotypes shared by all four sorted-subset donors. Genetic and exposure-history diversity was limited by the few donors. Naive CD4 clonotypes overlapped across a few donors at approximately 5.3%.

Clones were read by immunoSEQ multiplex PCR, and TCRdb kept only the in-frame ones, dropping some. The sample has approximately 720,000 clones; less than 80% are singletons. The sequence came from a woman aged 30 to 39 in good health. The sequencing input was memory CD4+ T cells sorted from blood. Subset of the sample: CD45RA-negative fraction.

The CDR3 sequence: CATSRDRPSGANVLTF. CDR3 DNA sequence: TGTGCCACCAGCAGAGACAGGCCCTCTGGGGCCAACGTCCTGACTTTC. The rearrangement uses TRBV15 and TRBJ2-6; no clear D gene. V shed 0 bases and J shed 0 bases, with 6 bases lying between them. This CDR3 has 16 residues. Germline CDR1 reads LNHNV; CDR2 reads YYDKDF (reference sequence).